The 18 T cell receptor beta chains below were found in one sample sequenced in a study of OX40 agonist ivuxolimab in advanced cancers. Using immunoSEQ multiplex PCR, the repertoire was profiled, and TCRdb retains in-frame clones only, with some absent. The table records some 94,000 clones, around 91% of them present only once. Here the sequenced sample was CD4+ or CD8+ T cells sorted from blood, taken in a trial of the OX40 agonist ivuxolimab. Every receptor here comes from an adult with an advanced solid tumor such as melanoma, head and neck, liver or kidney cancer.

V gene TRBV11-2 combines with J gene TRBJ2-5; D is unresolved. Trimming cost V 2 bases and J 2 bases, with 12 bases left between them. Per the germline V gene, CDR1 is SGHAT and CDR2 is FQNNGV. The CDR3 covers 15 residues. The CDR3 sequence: CASSLRLDYQETQYF. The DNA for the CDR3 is TGTGCCAGCAGCTTACGCCTCGATTATCAAGAGACCCAGTACTTC.

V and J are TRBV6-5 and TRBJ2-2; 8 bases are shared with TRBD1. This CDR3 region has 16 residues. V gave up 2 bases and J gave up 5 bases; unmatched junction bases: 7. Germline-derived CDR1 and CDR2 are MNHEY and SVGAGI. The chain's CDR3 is CASSYPPRGQTGELFF. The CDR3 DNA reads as TGTGCCAGCAGTTACCCACCCAGGGGGCAGACCGGGGAGCTGTTTTTT.

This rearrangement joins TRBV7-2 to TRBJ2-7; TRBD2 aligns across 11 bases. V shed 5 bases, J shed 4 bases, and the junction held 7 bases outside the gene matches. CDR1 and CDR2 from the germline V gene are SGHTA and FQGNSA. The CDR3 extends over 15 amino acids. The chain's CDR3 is CASSPLAGVGYEQYF. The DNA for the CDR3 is TGTGCCAGCAGCCCACTAGCGGGGGTTGGATACGAGCAGTACTTC. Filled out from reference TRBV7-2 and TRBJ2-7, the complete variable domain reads GAGVSQSPSNKVTEKGKDVELRCDPISGHTALYWYRQSLGQGLEFLIYFQGNSAPDKSGLPSDRFSAERTGGSVSTLTIQRTQQEDSAVYLCASSPLAGVGYEQYFGPGTRLTVT.

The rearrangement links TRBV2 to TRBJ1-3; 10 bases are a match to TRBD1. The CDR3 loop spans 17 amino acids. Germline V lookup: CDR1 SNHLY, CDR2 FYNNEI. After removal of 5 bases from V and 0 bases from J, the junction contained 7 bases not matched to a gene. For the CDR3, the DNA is TGTGCCAGCAGTCCTATTAGGACAGGGGGCTCTGGAAACACCATATATTTT. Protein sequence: CASSPIRTGGSGNTIYF. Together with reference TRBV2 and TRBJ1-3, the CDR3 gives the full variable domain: EPEVTQTPSHQVTQMGQEVILRCVPISNHLYFYWYRQILGQKVEFLVSFYNNEISEKSEIFDDQFSVERPDGSNFTLKIRSTKLEDSAMYFCASSPIRTGGSGNTIYFGEGSWLTVV.

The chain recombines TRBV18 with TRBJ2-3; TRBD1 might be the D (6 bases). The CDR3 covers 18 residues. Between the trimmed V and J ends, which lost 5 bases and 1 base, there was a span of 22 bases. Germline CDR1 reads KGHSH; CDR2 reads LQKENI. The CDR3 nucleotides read TGTGCCAGCTCATCAGCGAGAGGGGGAACTACTCGCACAGATACGCAGTATTTT. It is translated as CASSSARGGTTRTDTQYF.

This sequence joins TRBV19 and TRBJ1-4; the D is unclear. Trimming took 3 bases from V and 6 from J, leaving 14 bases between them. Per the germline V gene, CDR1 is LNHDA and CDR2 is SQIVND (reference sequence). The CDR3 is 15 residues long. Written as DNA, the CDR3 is TGTGCCAGTAGTATCCACAAGGGTATGGATGAAAAACTGTTTTTT. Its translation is CASSIHKGMDEKLFF.

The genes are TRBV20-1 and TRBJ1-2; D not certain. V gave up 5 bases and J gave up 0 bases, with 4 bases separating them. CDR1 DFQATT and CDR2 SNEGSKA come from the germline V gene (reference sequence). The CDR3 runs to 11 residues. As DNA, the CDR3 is TGCAGTGCTCAAGCTAACTATGGCTACACCTTC. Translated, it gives CSAQANYGYTF.

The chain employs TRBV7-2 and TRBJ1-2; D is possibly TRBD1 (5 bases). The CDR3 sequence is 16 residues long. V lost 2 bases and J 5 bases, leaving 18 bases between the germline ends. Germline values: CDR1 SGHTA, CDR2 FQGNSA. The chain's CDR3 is CASSLIIPTESYGYTF. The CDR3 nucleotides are TGTGCCAGCAGCTTAATAATCCCGACAGAGTCTTATGGCTACACCTTC.

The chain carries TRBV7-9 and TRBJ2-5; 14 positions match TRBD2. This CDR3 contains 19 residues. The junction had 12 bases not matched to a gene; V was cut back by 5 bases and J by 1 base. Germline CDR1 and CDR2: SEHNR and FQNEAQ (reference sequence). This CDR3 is CASSPYGGLAGVPQETQYF. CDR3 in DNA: TGTGCCAGCAGCCCCTATGGGGGACTAGCGGGAGTCCCCCAAGAGACCCAGTACTTC.

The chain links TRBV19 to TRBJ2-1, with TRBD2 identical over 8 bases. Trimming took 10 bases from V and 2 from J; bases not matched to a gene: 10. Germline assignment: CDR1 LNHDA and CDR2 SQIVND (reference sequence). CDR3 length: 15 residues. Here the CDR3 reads CATEPTSGAYNEQFF. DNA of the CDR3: TGTGCCACAGAACCAACTAGCGGAGCCTACAATGAGCAGTTCTTC.

The CDR3 reads CASSLAGHEQYF. The CDR3 region has the DNA TGTGCCAGTAGTCTCGCTGGCCACGAGCAGTACTTC. The V gene is TRBV19, the J gene TRBJ2-7, with unresolved D. Trimming stripped 5 bases from V and 5 bases from J, with 10 bases between. Germline CDR1 and CDR2: LNHDA and SQIVND (reference sequence). The CDR3 has 12 residues. Full variable domain (rest looked up from reference TRBV19 and TRBJ2-7): DGGITQSPKYLFRKEGQNVTLSCEQNLNHDAMYWYRQDPGQGLRLIYYSQIVNDFQKGDIAEGYSVSREKKESFPLTVTSAQKNPTAFYLCASSLAGHEQYFGPGTRLTVT.

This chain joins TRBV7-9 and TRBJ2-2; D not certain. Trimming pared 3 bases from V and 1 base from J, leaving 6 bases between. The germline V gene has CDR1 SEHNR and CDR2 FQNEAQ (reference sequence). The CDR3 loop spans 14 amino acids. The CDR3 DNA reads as TGTGCCAGCAGCTTTTTCAAGAACACCGGGGAGCTGTTTTTT. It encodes CASSFFKNTGELFF.

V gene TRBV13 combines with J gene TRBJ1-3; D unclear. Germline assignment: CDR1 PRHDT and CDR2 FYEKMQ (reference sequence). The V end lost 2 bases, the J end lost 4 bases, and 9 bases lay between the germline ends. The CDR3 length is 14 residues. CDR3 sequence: CASSLNSRGNTIYF. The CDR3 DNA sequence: TGTGCCAGCAGCTTAAACAGTCGAGGAAACACCATATATTTT.

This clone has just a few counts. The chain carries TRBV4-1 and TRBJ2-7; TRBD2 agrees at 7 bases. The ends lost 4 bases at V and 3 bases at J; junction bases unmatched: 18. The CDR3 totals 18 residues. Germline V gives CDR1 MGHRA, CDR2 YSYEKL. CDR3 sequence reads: CASSPYQRSPSGRYEQYF. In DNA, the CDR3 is TGCGCCAGCAGCCCCTACCAAAGGTCGCCTAGCGGACGCTACGAGCAGTACTTC.

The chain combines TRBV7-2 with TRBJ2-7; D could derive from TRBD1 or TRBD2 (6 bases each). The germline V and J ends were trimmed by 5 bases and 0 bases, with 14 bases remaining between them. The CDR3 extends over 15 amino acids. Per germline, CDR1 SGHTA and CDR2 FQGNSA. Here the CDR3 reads CASSPDGGLSYEQYF. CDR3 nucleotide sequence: TGTGCCAGCAGCCCCGACGGGGGCCTCTCCTACGAGCAGTACTTC.

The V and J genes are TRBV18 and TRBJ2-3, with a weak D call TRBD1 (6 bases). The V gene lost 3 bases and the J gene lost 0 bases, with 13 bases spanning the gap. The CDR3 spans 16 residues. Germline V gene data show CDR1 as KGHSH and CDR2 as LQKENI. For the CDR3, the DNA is TGTGCCAGCTCACCGGGGGCGAGAACTAGCACAGATACGCAGTATTTT. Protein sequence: CASSPGARTSTDTQYF.

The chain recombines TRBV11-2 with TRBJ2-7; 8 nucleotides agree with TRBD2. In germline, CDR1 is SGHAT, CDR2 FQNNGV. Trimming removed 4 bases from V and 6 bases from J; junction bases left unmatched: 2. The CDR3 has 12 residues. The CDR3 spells CASSWTSSEQYF. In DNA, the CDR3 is TGTGCCAGCAGCTGGACTAGCAGCGAGCAGTACTTC.

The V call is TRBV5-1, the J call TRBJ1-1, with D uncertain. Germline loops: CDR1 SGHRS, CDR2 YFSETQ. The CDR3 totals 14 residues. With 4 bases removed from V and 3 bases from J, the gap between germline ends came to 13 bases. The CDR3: CASSIGWDYTEAFF. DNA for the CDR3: TGCGCCAGCAGCATAGGGTGGGATTACACTGAAGCTTTCTTT. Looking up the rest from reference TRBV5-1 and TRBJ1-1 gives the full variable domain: KAGVTQTPRYLIKTRGQQVTLSCSPISGHRSVSWYQQTPGQGLQFLFEYFSETQRNKGNFPGRFSGRQFSNSRSEMNVSTLELGDSALYLCASSIGWDYTEAFFGQGTRLTVV.